What follows describes a single T cell receptor (beta chain). Its antigen remains unknown. These data come from a study of T cells after posttransplantation cyclophosphamide. Study outcomes and limitations: Skin or GI-infiltrating T cells shared few TRB sequences with blood.

CDR1 and CDR2 (germline): GTSNPN, SVGIG (reference sequence). This CDR3 comprises 12 residues. V dropped 0 bases and J dropped 7 bases, with 9 bases sitting between them. Profiling relied on immunoSEQ multiplex PCR, and the TCRdb table lists in-frame clones only, not all of them. The top ten hold 3% to 3.5% of the sample, which has tens of thousands of clones, about 91% seen once. The chain joins TRBV30 to TRBJ1-1; tentatively, D is TRBD1 (5 bases). The sequence was obtained from a woman aged 50 to 60 in good health and a related stem cell transplant donor. The source material was PBMCs. The CDR3, as DNA: TGTGCCTGGAGTGTACGGGGGGATGAAGCTTTCTTT. Translated, it gives CAWSVRGDEAFF.